This T cell receptor (beta chain) is from a study of blood T cell repertoires in COVID-19. V trimming: 3 bases; J trimming: 0 bases; junction bases outside the gene matches: 7. Germline loops: CDR1 LGHDT, CDR2 YNNKEL (reference sequence). This CDR3 is 16 amino acids long. Per the original data handling: Amplification with reference gene primers provided the estimates of nucleated cell counts. Sequenced by immunoSEQ multiplex PCR; TCRdb stores in-frame clones only, minus some. V and J calls and clone size are given by that table; D and trimming were obtained from the DNA. The table lists about 67,000 clones, around 85% of them singletons.

This chain links TRBV3-1 (or the pseudogene TRBV3-2) with TRBJ2-7, with TRBD2 identical over 8 bases. Sequenced material: peripheral blood. This TCR was recovered from a woman aged 80 or over with acute or convalescent COVID-19. CDR3 sequence: CASSHLIAGRSYEQYF. Here the CDR3 DNA reads TGTGCCAGCAGCCATCTCATAGCGGGGCGCTCCTACGAGCAGTACTTC.